Listed below are T cell receptor beta chains from one sample, sequenced in a study of T cell changes during pregnancy in multiple sclerosis. Data came from immunoSEQ multiplex PCR; TCRdb stores just in-frame clones and leaves some out. The sample yields just under 20,000 clones, just over 85% seen once. The input for sequencing was CD8+ T cells from peripheral blood mononuclear cells, taken in the third trimester of pregnancy. The origin of the receptors is a female donor in good health, enrolled as a control in a pregnancy study. Both conserved end residues are part of each CDR3. A D gene is named only where the DNA matches it firmly. Clone sizes are given selectively: once, few, many, or a class where the clone is expanded.

J gene: TRBJ1-1; V gene: TRBV4-3; D gene: .; clone size: .; CDR3 protein: CASSQGRQDLKFTEAFF; CDR3 DNA: TGCGCCAGCAGCCAAGGTAGGCAGGACTTAAAATTCACTGAAGCTTTCTTT
J gene: TRBJ2-3; V gene: TRBV9; D gene: .; clone size: medium-sized; CDR3 protein: CASRARDSNSDTQYF; CDR3 DNA: TGTGCCAGCAGAGCCCGGGACTCTAACTCAGATACGCAGTATTTT
J gene: TRBJ1-5; V gene: TRBV4-3; D gene: TRBD1; clone size: .; CDR3 protein: CASSLATGGSNQPQHF; CDR3 DNA: TGCGCCAGCAGCTTGGCGACAGGGGGTAGCAATCAGCCCCAGCATTTT
J gene: TRBJ2-7; V gene: TRBV29-1; D gene: .; clone size: .; CDR3 protein: CSVGGQSYEQYF; CDR3 DNA: TGCAGCGTTGGGGGCCAATCCTACGAGCAGTACTTC
J gene: TRBJ2-2; V gene: TRBV6-5; D gene: TRBD2; clone size: .; CDR3 protein: CASSSGAIETGELFF; CDR3 DNA: TGTGCCAGCAGTAGCGGGGCCATTGAGACCGGGGAGCTGTTTTTT
J gene: TRBJ2-3; V gene: TRBV7-9; D gene: .; clone size: .; CDR3 protein: CASSPWERGTDTQYF; CDR3 DNA: TGTGCCAGCAGTCCGTGGGAGCGGGGCACAGATACGCAGTATTTT
J gene: TRBJ2-1; V gene: TRBV13; D gene: .; clone size: .; CDR3 protein: CASSSRDNEQFF; CDR3 DNA: TGTGCCAGCAGCAGCCGGGACAATGAGCAGTTCTTC
J gene: TRBJ2-3; V gene: TRBV7-9; D gene: TRBD2; clone size: .; CDR3 protein: CASSDPLGSGRTSTDTQYF; CDR3 DNA: TGTGCCAGCAGCGATCCCTTGGGTAGCGGGAGGACTAGCACAGATACGCAGTATTTT
J gene: TRBJ1-6; V gene: TRBV7-3; D gene: .; clone size: .; CDR3 protein: CASSLMVGGAYNSPLHF; CDR3 DNA: TGTGCCAGCAGCTTAATGGTGGGGGGGGCCTATAATTCACCCCTCCACTTT
J gene: TRBJ2-2; V gene: TRBV7-2; D gene: .; clone size: .; CDR3 protein: CASSLFEGNTGELFF; CDR3 DNA: TGTGCCAGCAGCTTATTTGAGGGTAACACCGGGGAGCTGTTTTTT
J gene: TRBJ1-4; V gene: TRBV2; D gene: .; clone size: once; CDR3 protein: CASSDSEKLFF; CDR3 DNA: TGTGCCAGCAGTGATAGTGAAAAACTGTTTTTT
J gene: TRBJ2-5; V gene: TRBV5-8; D gene: TRBD2; clone size: .; CDR3 protein: CASSPGTSGGETQYF; CDR3 DNA: TGTGCCAGCAGCCCGGGGACTAGTGGAGGGGAGACCCAGTACTTC
J gene: TRBJ2-1; V gene: TRBV28; D gene: .; clone size: .; CDR3 protein: CASSLGGSPDDEQFF; CDR3 DNA: TGTGCCAGCAGTTTAGGGGGCAGTCCTGACGATGAGCAGTTCTTC
J gene: TRBJ2-1; V gene: TRBV6-1; D gene: .; clone size: .; CDR3 protein: CASSEAHLFGSYNEQFF; CDR3 DNA: TGTGCCAGCAGTGAAGCGCATCTATTTGGTTCCTACAATGAGCAGTTCTTC
J gene: TRBJ2-2; V gene: TRBV4-3; D gene: TRBD1; clone size: .; CDR3 protein: CASSQDRGRGHTGELFF; CDR3 DNA: TGCGCCAGCAGCCAAGATCGGGGTAGGGGGCACACCGGGGAGCTGTTTTTT
J gene: TRBJ1-2; V gene: TRBV11-2; D gene: .; clone size: .; CDR3 protein: CASRVQDEGDYGYTF; CDR3 DNA: TGTGCCTCCCGAGTCCAGGACGAGGGGGACTATGGCTACACCTTC
J gene: TRBJ2-6; V gene: TRBV2; D gene: TRBD1; clone size: .; CDR3 protein: CASSERDRETPTLSSGANVLTF; CDR3 DNA: TGTGCCAGCAGTGAAAGGGACAGAGAGACCCCTACATTAAGCTCTGGGGCCAACGTCCTGACTTTC
J gene: TRBJ1-5; V gene: TRBV6-5; D gene: .; clone size: once; CDR3 protein: CASKLDGGINQPQHF; CDR3 DNA: TGTGCCAGCAAGCTAGACGGAGGAATCAATCAGCCCCAGCATTTT
J gene: TRBJ1-5; V gene: TRBV19; D gene: TRBD1; clone size: .; CDR3 protein: CASTQGAGYQPQHF; CDR3 DNA: TGTGCCAGTACGCAGGGGGCAGGTTATCAGCCCCAGCATTTT
J gene: TRBJ2-1; V gene: TRBV6-4; D gene: .; clone size: .; CDR3 protein: CASSASTDYNEQFF; CDR3 DNA: TGTGCCAGCTCAGCCTCGACAGATTACAATGAGCAGTTCTTC
J gene: TRBJ2-1; V gene: TRBV5-1; D gene: .; clone size: .; CDR3 protein: CASRPSGSYNEQFF; CDR3 DNA: TGCGCCAGCAGGCCGAGCGGGTCCTACAATGAGCAGTTCTTC
J gene: TRBJ2-7; V gene: TRBV5-4; D gene: .; clone size: .; CDR3 protein: CASSLDGDNPYEQYF; CDR3 DNA: TGTGCCAGCAGCTTGGACGGGGACAACCCCTACGAGCAGTACTTC
J gene: TRBJ1-1; V gene: TRBV4-3; D gene: .; clone size: few; CDR3 protein: CASSQDFPYRTEAFF; CDR3 DNA: TGCGCCAGCAGCCAAGACTTTCCTTATCGTACTGAAGCTTTCTTT
J gene: TRBJ2-1; V gene: TRBV11-2; D gene: .; clone size: .; CDR3 protein: CASSSPGDREQFF; CDR3 DNA: TGTGCCAGCAGCTCCCCGGGGGATCGTGAGCAGTTCTTC